This is a list of T cell receptor beta chains from one sample in a study of blood T cell repertoires in COVID-19. Generated by immunoSEQ multiplex PCR, the TCRdb table keeps only in-frame clones and is missing some. The sample records 200,000 to 250,000 clones, 65% to 85% being singletons. What was sequenced was peripheral blood. The receptor set was obtained from a woman aged 40-49 years with active or convalescent COVID-19. Each CDR3 is given with its conserved first and last residue. A D gene is named only where the DNA matches it firmly. Only part of the rows carry a size: once, few, many, or a class if the clone is expanded.

CDR3nt: TGTGCCACCAGCAGAGATACCAGCGGGGTCCACGAGCAGTACTTC
CDR3aa: CATSRDTSGVHEQYF
d_gene: TRBD2
abundance: -
j_gene: TRBJ2-7
v_gene: TRBV15

CDR3nt: TGTGCCATCAGTGAGTCGAGGGCAGGGGATAATGAAAAACTGTTTTTT
CDR3aa: CAISESRAGDNEKLFF
d_gene: -
abundance: -
j_gene: TRBJ1-4
v_gene: TRBV10-3

CDR3nt: TGTGCCTGGAGTGCTCTCAGGGGCGGGGGCACCTACGAGCAGTACTTC
CDR3aa: CAWSALRGGGTYEQYF
d_gene: -
abundance: -
j_gene: TRBJ2-7
v_gene: TRBV30

CDR3nt: TGTGCCAGCAGCCAAGTCGACCGGGAAACCGGGGAGCTGTTTTTT
CDR3aa: CASSQVDRETGELFF
d_gene: -
abundance: -
j_gene: TRBJ2-2
v_gene: TRBV4-2

CDR3nt: TGTGCCAGCAGCTGGGGGACACTGAACACTGAAGCTTTCTTT
CDR3aa: CASSWGTLNTEAFF
d_gene: -
abundance: -
j_gene: TRBJ1-1
v_gene: TRBV5-4

CDR3nt: TGTGCCAGCAGCTTAACAGGGGGCTCCGGGGAGCTGTTTTTT
CDR3aa: CASSLTGGSGELFF
d_gene: TRBD1
abundance: -
j_gene: TRBJ2-2
v_gene: TRBV7-9

CDR3nt: TGTGCCACCCAGGGGACCCTTAATCAGCCCCAGCATTTT
CDR3aa: CATQGTLNQPQHF
d_gene: -
abundance: -
j_gene: TRBJ1-5
v_gene: TRBV10-3

CDR3nt: TGTGCCAGTACTAGCGGGGGGGCTTTGAACACCGGGGAGCTGTTTTTT
CDR3aa: CASTSGGALNTGELFF
d_gene: TRBD2
abundance: -
j_gene: TRBJ2-2
v_gene: TRBV19

CDR3nt: TGTGCCAGCAGGGGACAGGGGGCGGAAAACACCATATATTTT
CDR3aa: CASRGQGAENTIYF
d_gene: TRBD1
abundance: -
j_gene: TRBJ1-3
v_gene: TRBV2

CDR3nt: TGTGCCAGCAGCCAAAAAGGACAGGTCGGCAATGAGCAGTTCTTC
CDR3aa: CASSQKGQVGNEQFF
d_gene: TRBD1
abundance: -
j_gene: TRBJ2-1
v_gene: TRBV3-1/TRBV3-2

CDR3nt: TGTGCCAGCAGAGGGGGCCGTTCGGAGTTCCTAAGCTCCTACAATGAGCAGTTCTTC
CDR3aa: CASRGGRSEFLSSYNEQFF
d_gene: TRBD1
abundance: -
j_gene: TRBJ2-1
v_gene: TRBV2

CDR3nt: TGCGCCAGCAGTGAGTCCCCCTCGGGAGGCTACACCTTC
CDR3aa: CASSESPSGGYTF
d_gene: -
abundance: once
j_gene: TRBJ1-2
v_gene: TRBV10-1

CDR3nt: TGTGCCACCAGCAGAGATCGGCTCGGGGGCTCTGGAAACACCATATATTTT
CDR3aa: CATSRDRLGGSGNTIYF
d_gene: -
abundance: few
j_gene: TRBJ1-3
v_gene: TRBV15

CDR3nt: TGTGCCAGCTCACCCATTGGACAGGGAGACCAAGAGACCCAGTACTTC
CDR3aa: CASSPIGQGDQETQYF
d_gene: TRBD1
abundance: -
j_gene: TRBJ2-5
v_gene: TRBV18

CDR3nt: TGTGCCAGCAGCCCGGGGACAGACGAAGTTGGTTTCTTT
CDR3aa: CASSPGTDEVGFF
d_gene: TRBD1
abundance: -
j_gene: TRBJ1-1
v_gene: TRBV3-1/TRBV3-2

CDR3nt: TGTGCCAGCAGCATCTTGGGCCGCCGCACAGATACGCAGTATTTT
CDR3aa: CASSILGRRTDTQYF
d_gene: -
abundance: once
j_gene: TRBJ2-3
v_gene: TRBV9

CDR3nt: TGTGCCAGCAGCTACCGTGGGACAACGAACACTGAAGCTTTCTTT
CDR3aa: CASSYRGTTNTEAFF
d_gene: -
abundance: -
j_gene: TRBJ1-1
v_gene: TRBV11-2

CDR3nt: TGTGCCAGTAGTTTAGGGGCTTTGAACACTGAAGCTTTCTTT
CDR3aa: CASSLGALNTEAFF
d_gene: -
abundance: -
j_gene: TRBJ1-1
v_gene: TRBV19

CDR3nt: TGTGCCAGCGGGGGGATAGGTTCGCACCGTCAACCTAACTATGGCTACACCTTC
CDR3aa: CASGGIGSHRQPNYGYTF
d_gene: -
abundance: -
j_gene: TRBJ1-2
v_gene: TRBV28

CDR3nt: TGTGCCAGCATCAACTTGGGACAGGGGTACAATGAGCAGTTCTTC
CDR3aa: CASINLGQGYNEQFF
d_gene: TRBD1
abundance: -
j_gene: TRBJ2-1
v_gene: TRBV7-9

CDR3nt: TGTGCCAGCAGCGTACTCGGGAGATCGGAAGCTTTCTTT
CDR3aa: CASSVLGRSEAFF
d_gene: -
abundance: -
j_gene: TRBJ1-1
v_gene: TRBV9

CDR3nt: TGTGCCAGCACGCCTAGCGGGGGTCTTGAAGAGACCCAGTACTTC
CDR3aa: CASTPSGGLEETQYF
d_gene: TRBD2
abundance: -
j_gene: TRBJ2-5
v_gene: TRBV9

CDR3nt: TGCGCCAGCAGTGAGTCACATCTTTTATGTCCAACTAATGAAAAACTGTTTTTT
CDR3aa: CASSESHLLCPTNEKLFF
d_gene: -
abundance: -
j_gene: TRBJ1-4
v_gene: TRBV10-1

CDR3nt: TGTGCCAGCAGCTCAGCCTCAGGGTCCTATGGCTACACCTTC
CDR3aa: CASSSASGSYGYTF
d_gene: -
abundance: -
j_gene: TRBJ1-2
v_gene: TRBV7-8

CDR3nt: TGCGCCAGCAGCTTTCGACTAGCGGGGGGTCGGAATGAGCAGTTCTTC
CDR3aa: CASSFRLAGGRNEQFF
d_gene: TRBD2
abundance: -
j_gene: TRBJ2-1
v_gene: TRBV5-1

CDR3nt: TGTGCCAGCAGCTCCGGGACAGGGCTGGAAGGCACCGGGGAGCTGTTTTTT
CDR3aa: CASSSGTGLEGTGELFF
d_gene: TRBD1
abundance: -
j_gene: TRBJ2-2
v_gene: TRBV7-9

CDR3nt: TGTGCCAGTAGTTGGGGAGGAGACACCGGGGAGCTGTTTTTT
CDR3aa: CASSWGGDTGELFF
d_gene: -
abundance: -
j_gene: TRBJ2-2
v_gene: TRBV19

CDR3nt: TGTGCCAGTAGGACAGGGTGGGGAATGGCGAACACCGGGGAGCTGTTTTTT
CDR3aa: CASRTGWGMANTGELFF
d_gene: TRBD1
abundance: -
j_gene: TRBJ2-2
v_gene: TRBV19

CDR3nt: TGTGCCAGCAGGGCATGGGGCGGGGGCAATCAGCCCCAGCATTTT
CDR3aa: CASRAWGGGNQPQHF
d_gene: -
abundance: few
j_gene: TRBJ1-5
v_gene: TRBV2

CDR3nt: TGCGCCAGCAGCTTGGGACTAGACGTCGGGGAGCTGTTTTTT
CDR3aa: CASSLGLDVGELFF
d_gene: -
abundance: many
j_gene: TRBJ2-2
v_gene: TRBV5-1

CDR3nt: TGCGCCAGCAGATTCGACAGATGGGACACTGAAGCTTTCTTT
CDR3aa: CASRFDRWDTEAFF
d_gene: -
abundance: -
j_gene: TRBJ1-1
v_gene: TRBV5-1

CDR3nt: TGTGCCAGCAGCCAAGATCCGGGTCCCCTCGGTTTCCCCCAGCATTTT
CDR3aa: CASSQDPGPLGFPQHF
d_gene: -
abundance: -
j_gene: TRBJ1-5
v_gene: TRBV4-2

CDR3nt: TGTGCCAGCAGCCTTGCTAGCGGGGGTAAATGGGCTCTAAGCACAGATACGCAGTATTTT
CDR3aa: CASSLASGGKWALSTDTQYF
d_gene: TRBD2
abundance: -
j_gene: TRBJ2-3
v_gene: TRBV4-2

CDR3nt: TGTGCCAGCAGTGCCATTCATTCACCCCTCCACTTT
CDR3aa: CASSAIHSPLHF
d_gene: -
abundance: -
j_gene: TRBJ1-6
v_gene: TRBV25-1

CDR3nt: TGTGCCAGCAGCTTGCGGGGTGGTGGCTCCTATAATTCACCCCTCCACTTT
CDR3aa: CASSLRGGGSYNSPLHF
d_gene: -
abundance: many
j_gene: TRBJ1-6
v_gene: TRBV5-4